These 20 T cell receptor beta chains came from one sample sequenced in a study of cytomegalovirus exposure and HLA in healthy donors. The PCR ran on 60 Vbeta and 13 Jbeta primers. TCRdb's copy holds only in-frame clones and misses some; the assay was immunoSEQ multiplex PCR. The table counts approximately 150,000 clones; around 1.7% lies in the top ten. Sequenced sample: PBMCs. These receptors were obtained from a woman aged 45-65 years in good health and CMV-seronegative.

The chain couples TRBV5-1 to TRBJ2-1; the match to TRBD1 covers 7 bases. The V and J ends lost 5 bases and 4 bases, in that order; junction bases with no gene match: 9. This CDR3 is built from 15 residues. Germline loops: CDR1 SGHRS, CDR2 YFSETQ. DNA of the CDR3: TGCGCCAGCAGACCTCGGACAGGTGTGTACAATGAGCAGTTCTTC. Protein: CASRPRTGVYNEQFF.

V usage is TRBV9 and J usage is TRBJ2-2, with a weak D call TRBD2 (5 bases). The germline CDR1 and CDR2 sequences are SGDLS and YYNGEE. CDR3 length: 13 residues. Trimming took 4 bases from V and 8 from J, leaving 12 bases between them. The CDR3 is CASSYRGGGELFF. Written as DNA, the CDR3 is TGTGCCAGCAGCTATCGGGGTGGGGGGGAGCTGTTTTTT. Filled out from reference TRBV9 and TRBJ2-2, the complete variable domain reads DSGVTQTPKHLITATGQRVTLRCSPRSGDLSVYWYQQSLDQGLQFLIQYYNGEERAKGNILERFSAQQFPDLHSELNLSSLELGDSALYFCASSYRGGGELFFGEGSRLTVL.

The V gene is TRBV5-1, the J gene TRBJ2-4; weak D call: TRBD2 (6 bases). With 4 bases removed from V and 7 bases from J, the gap between germline ends came to 18 bases. Germline V lookup: CDR1 SGHRS, CDR2 YFSETQ. This CDR3 is built from 15 residues. The CDR3 bases are TGCGCCAGCAGCCCAGGGACTCCTAGTCGGAACATTCAGTACTTC. Its protein is CASSPGTPSRNIQYF.

The CDR3 sequence is CAISDNRGADYGYTF. The CDR3 bases are TGTGCCATCAGTGACAACAGGGGGGCTGACTATGGCTACACCTTC. This sequence joins TRBV10-3 and TRBJ1-2, with TRBD1 matching over 8 bases. Germline V gene sequence: CDR1 ENHRY, CDR2 SYGVKD. The CDR3 is 15 amino acids. V was pared by 3 bases and J by 3 bases, with 6 bases of the junction left unmatched.

The rearrangement uses TRBV7-6 and TRBJ2-7; D is perhaps TRBD2 (6 bases). CDR3 length: 14 amino acids. Trimming stripped 4 bases from V and 6 bases from J, with 16 bases between. CDR1 is SGHVS, CDR2 FNYEAQ, per germline. CDR3 in DNA: TGTGCCAGCAGCTCCCCCAATGGAGGGTCCGAGCAGTACTTC. Encoded protein: CASSSPNGGSEQYF.

V is TRBV19 and J is TRBJ1-6; possible D gene TRBD1, 6 bases. There are 15 residues in the CDR3. V was pared by 7 bases and J by 9 bases, with 19 bases between. Germline assignment: CDR1 LNHDA and CDR2 SQIVND (reference sequence). The CDR3, as DNA: TGTGCCAGTACCAATGTAGCGGGGGGCGGTTCACCCCTCCACTTT. Translating gives CASTNVAGGGSPLHF.

CDR3: CASSLLDLGSFF. The CDR3 DNA reads TGTGCCAGCAGCTTGTTGGATCTAGGCTCTTTCTTT. The genes are TRBV5-6 and TRBJ1-1; D unresolved. Germline CDR1 reads SGHDT; CDR2 reads YYEEEE. V lost 1 base, J lost 12 bases, and 13 bases lay in between. CDR3 length: 12 amino acids.

The rearrangement links TRBV9 to TRBJ1-6; D not certain. The V gene lost 3 bases and the J gene lost 5 bases, with 3 bases spanning the gap. The CDR3 is made up of 12 amino acids. Per germline, CDR1 SGDLS and CDR2 YYNGEE. CDR3 in DNA: TGTGCCAGCAGCGCCAATAATTCACCCCTCCACTTT. Translated, it gives CASSANNSPLHF.

Comments on this clone: The DNA is omitted, as the CDR3 cannot be located on it reliably, and the CDR3 follows TCRdb's listing. The rearrangement joins TRBV5-1 to TRBJ1-1. The germline V gene has CDR1 SGHRS and CDR2 YFSETQ. The CDR3 totals 11 residues, both ends included. CDR3 region: CASSWGTGTFF.

CDR3 sequence (DNA): TGTGCCAGCAGTGTCCGGGACTTTAGTGTGGATGAGCAGTTCTTC. Protein product: CASSVRDFSVDEQFF. The V and J genes are TRBV6-5 and TRBJ2-1, with a possible D match to TRBD2 (6 bases). V dropped 5 bases and J dropped 8 bases, with 19 bases sitting between them. Per the germline V gene, CDR1 is MNHEY and CDR2 is SVGAGI. The CDR3 has 15 residues.

V and J are TRBV7-3 and TRBJ2-5, with D maybe TRBD1 (5 bases). Per the germline V gene, CDR1 is SGHTA and CDR2 is FQGTGA. The ends were cut back, 4 bases at V and 2 bases at J, with 8 bases in the middle. The CDR3 contains 13 residues. The CDR3 region is CASSSRQQETQYF. The CDR3 DNA follows: TGTGCCAGCAGCTCCAGACAGCAAGAGACCCAGTACTTC.

V is TRBV9 and J is TRBJ1-1; maybe TRBD1 (6 bases). Germline assignment: CDR1 SGDLS and CDR2 YYNGEE. V shed 6 bases and J shed 3 bases, with 18 bases lying between them. CDR3 length: 15 residues. The DNA for the CDR3 is TGTGCCAGCACCCCCGTGGGGGGGGGCTACACTGAAGCTTTCTTT. Translating gives CASTPVGGGYTEAFF.

V usage is TRBV30 and J usage is TRBJ1-6, with unresolved D. Germline-derived CDR1 and CDR2 are GTSNPN and SVGIG (reference sequence). The CDR3 is 13 residues long. V lost 4 bases to trimming and J lost 9 bases, with 13 bases between them. The CDR3 loop reads CAWTGITFSPLHF. The CDR3 DNA follows: TGTGCCTGGACGGGGATTACCTTTTCACCCCTCCACTTT.

The chain uses TRBV10-1 and TRBJ1-4, with 11 bases lining up with TRBD1. CDR1 is WNHNN, CDR2 SYGVQD, per germline (reference sequence). V was clipped by 2 bases and J by 1 base; unmatched bases: 3. The CDR3 has 17 residues. DNA for the CDR3: TGCGCCAGCAGTGAGAGGGGACAGGGGGTAACTAATGAAAAACTGTTTTTT. It is translated as CASSERGQGVTNEKLFF.

V usage is TRBV14 and J usage is TRBJ2-1; TRBD2 agrees at 12 bases. CDR1 SGHDN and CDR2 FVKESK come from the germline V gene. V was pared by 4 bases and J by 4 bases, with 8 bases of the junction left unmatched. CDR3 length: 17 residues. The CDR3 bases are TGTGCCAGCAGCCCAGGACTAGCGGGGACTCTTTACAATGAGCAGTTCTTC. Amino acid sequence: CASSPGLAGTLYNEQFF.

The chain links TRBV4-3 to TRBJ2-2, with a possible D match to TRBD1 (5 bases). The CDR3 runs 15 residues. Looked up from germline, CDR1 is LGHNA and CDR2 is YSLEER. The V and J ends lost 0 bases and 4 bases respectively, with 9 bases between them. The DNA for the CDR3 is TGCGCCAGCAGCCAAGATAGCAGGGCCACCGGGGAGCTGTTTTTT. This encodes CASSQDSRATGELFF.

The V call is TRBV4-1, the J call TRBJ1-6; D is ambiguous. Per germline, CDR1 MGHRA and CDR2 YSYEKL. The CDR3 contains 18 residues. Trimming took off 1 base at V and 0 bases at J, with 13 bases between the two ends. The CDR3 DNA is TGCGCCAGCAGCCAAGGTCTCTTTGAGAGCTCCTATAATTCACCCCTCCACTTT. Amino acids: CASSQGLFESSYNSPLHF.

The chain recombines TRBV7-2 with TRBJ2-2, with D unresolved. Per germline, CDR1 SGHTA and CDR2 FQGNSA. The V gene lost 5 bases and the J gene lost 2 bases, with 12 bases spanning the gap. The CDR3 contains 15 residues. CDR3 bases: TGTGCCAGCAGCCCCTTTCAGATTAACACCGGGGAGCTGTTTTTT. Its translation is CASSPFQINTGELFF.

J is TRBJ2-1 and V is TRBV6-5; 8 nucleotides align to TRBD2. The CDR3 sequence is 16 residues long. V shed 4 bases, J shed 8 bases, and the junction held 13 bases outside the gene matches. Germline values: CDR1 MNHEY, CDR2 SVGAGI. The CDR3 sequence is CASSLVGAGASYEQFF. CDR3 coding DNA: TGTGCCAGCAGTTTGGTGGGAGCGGGAGCTTCTTATGAGCAGTTCTTC.

J is TRBJ2-5 and V is TRBV9; 12 positions agree with TRBD2. CDR3 length equals 15 residues. Germline CDR1 and CDR2: SGDLS and YYNGEE. J gave up 4 bases and V 2 bases, and 3 bases lay outside the gene matches. CDR3 sequence: CASSVLAGGRETQYF. CDR3 DNA: TGTGCCAGCAGCGTTCTAGCGGGGGGGAGAGAGACCCAGTACTTC.